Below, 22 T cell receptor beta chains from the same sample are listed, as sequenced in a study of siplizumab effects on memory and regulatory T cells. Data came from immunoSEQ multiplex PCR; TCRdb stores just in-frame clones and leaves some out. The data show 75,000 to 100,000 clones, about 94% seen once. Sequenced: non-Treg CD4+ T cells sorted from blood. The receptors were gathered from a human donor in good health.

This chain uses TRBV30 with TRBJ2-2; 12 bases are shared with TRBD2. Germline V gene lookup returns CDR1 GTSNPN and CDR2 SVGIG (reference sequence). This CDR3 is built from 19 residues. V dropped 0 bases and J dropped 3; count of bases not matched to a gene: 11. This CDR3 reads CAWSVVRLAGGPHTGELFF. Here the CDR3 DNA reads TGTGCCTGGAGTGTCGTTCGGCTAGCGGGGGGGCCTCACACCGGGGAGCTGTTTTTT.

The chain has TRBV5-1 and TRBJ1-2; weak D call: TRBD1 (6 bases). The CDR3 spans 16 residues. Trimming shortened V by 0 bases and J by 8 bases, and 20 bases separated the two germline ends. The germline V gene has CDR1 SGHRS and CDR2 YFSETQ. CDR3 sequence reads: CASSLVSGGPQGGYTF. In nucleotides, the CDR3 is TGCGCCAGCAGCTTGGTTTCGGGCGGCCCCCAGGGGGGCTACACCTTC.

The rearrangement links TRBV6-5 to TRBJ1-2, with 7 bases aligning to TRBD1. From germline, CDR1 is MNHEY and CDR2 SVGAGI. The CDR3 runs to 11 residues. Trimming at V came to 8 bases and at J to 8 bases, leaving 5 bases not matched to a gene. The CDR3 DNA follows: TGTGCCAGCGCCAGGGGGGGAGGCTACACCTTC. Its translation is CASARGGGYTF.

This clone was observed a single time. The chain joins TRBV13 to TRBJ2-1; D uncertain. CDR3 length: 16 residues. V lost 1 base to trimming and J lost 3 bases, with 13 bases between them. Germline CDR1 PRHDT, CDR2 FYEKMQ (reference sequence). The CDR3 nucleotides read TGTGCCAGCAGCTTAGATAGCAGGCCTCACTACAATGAGCAGTTCTTC. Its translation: CASSLDSRPHYNEQFF.

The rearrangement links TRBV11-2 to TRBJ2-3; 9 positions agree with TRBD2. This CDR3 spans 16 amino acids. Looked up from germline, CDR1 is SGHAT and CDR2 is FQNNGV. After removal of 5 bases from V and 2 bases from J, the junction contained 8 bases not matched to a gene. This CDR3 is CASSPGTSRLTDTQYF. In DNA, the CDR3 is TGTGCCAGCAGCCCGGGGACTAGCCGACTCACAGATACGCAGTATTTT.

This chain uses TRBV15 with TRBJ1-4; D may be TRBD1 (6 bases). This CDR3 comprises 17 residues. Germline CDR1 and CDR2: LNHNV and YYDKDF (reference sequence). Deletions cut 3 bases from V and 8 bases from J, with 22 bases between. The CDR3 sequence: CATSSGTGYGGREKLFF. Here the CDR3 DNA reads TGTGCCACCAGCAGTGGGACGGGGTACGGGGGCAGGGAAAAACTGTTTTTT.

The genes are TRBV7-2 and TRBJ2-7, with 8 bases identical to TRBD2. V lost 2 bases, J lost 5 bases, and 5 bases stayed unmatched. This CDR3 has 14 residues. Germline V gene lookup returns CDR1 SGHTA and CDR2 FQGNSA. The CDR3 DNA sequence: TGTGCCAGCAGCTTATCGGGGGGGTCCCACGAGCAGTACTTC. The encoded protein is CASSLSGGSHEQYF.

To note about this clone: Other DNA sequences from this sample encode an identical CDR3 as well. This chain's CDR3 is CASSLGLAGQETQYF. The CDR3 nucleotides are TGCGCCAGCAGCCTTGGACTAGCGGGACAAGAGACCCAGTACTTC. This chain uses TRBV5-1 with TRBJ2-5; TRBD2 aligns across 12 bases. V lost 4 bases and J lost 2; bases outside the gene matches: 3. Germline CDR1 is SGHRS and CDR2 is YFSETQ. The length of the CDR3 is 15 residues.

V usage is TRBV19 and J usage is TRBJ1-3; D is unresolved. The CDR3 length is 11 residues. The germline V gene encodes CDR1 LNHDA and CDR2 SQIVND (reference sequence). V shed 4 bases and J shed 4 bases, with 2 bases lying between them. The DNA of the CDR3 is TGTGCCAGTAGTAAAGGAAACACCATATATTTT. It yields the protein CASSKGNTIYF. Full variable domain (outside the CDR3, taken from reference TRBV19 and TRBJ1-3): DGGITQSPKYLFRKEGQNVTLSCEQNLNHDAMYWYRQDPGQGLRLIYYSQIVNDFQKGDIAEGYSVSREKKESFPLTVTSAQKNPTAFYLCASSKGNTIYFGEGSWLTVV.

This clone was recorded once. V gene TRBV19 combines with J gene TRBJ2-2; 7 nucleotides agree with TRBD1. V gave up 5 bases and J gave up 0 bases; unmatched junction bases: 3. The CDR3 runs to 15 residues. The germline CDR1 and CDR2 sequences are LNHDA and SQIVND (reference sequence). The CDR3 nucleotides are TGTGCCAGTAGTGCCGGGACAGCGAACACCGGGGAGCTGTTTTTT. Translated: CASSAGTANTGELFF.

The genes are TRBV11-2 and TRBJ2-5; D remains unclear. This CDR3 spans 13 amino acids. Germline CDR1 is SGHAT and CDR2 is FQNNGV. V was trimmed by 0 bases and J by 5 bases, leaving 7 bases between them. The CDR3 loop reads CASSLDQVETQYF. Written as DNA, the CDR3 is TGTGCCAGCAGCTTAGATCAGGTGGAGACCCAGTACTTC.

DNA for the CDR3: TGTGCCAGTACCTACTCGGGGGGGGGAGGTCAGCCCCAGCATTTT. It specifies CASTYSGGGGQPQHF. V is TRBV19 and J is TRBJ1-5; D may be TRBD1 (5 bases). From germline, CDR1 is LNHDA and CDR2 SQIVND (reference sequence). The V gene lost 7 bases and the J gene lost 6 bases, with 19 bases spanning the gap. This CDR3 is 15 amino acids long.

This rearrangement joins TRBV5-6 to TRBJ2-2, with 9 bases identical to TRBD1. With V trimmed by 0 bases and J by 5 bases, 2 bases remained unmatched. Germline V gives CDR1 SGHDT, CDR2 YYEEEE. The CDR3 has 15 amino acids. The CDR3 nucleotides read TGTGCCAGCAGCTTGGCCGACAGGGGGACCGGGGAGCTGTTTTTT. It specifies CASSLADRGTGELFF.

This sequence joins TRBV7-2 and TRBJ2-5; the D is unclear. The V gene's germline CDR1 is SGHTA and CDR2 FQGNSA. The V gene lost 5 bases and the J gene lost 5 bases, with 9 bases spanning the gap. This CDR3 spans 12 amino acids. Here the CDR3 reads CASSRWTETQYF. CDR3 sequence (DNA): TGTGCCAGCAGCAGATGGACGGAGACCCAGTACTTC.

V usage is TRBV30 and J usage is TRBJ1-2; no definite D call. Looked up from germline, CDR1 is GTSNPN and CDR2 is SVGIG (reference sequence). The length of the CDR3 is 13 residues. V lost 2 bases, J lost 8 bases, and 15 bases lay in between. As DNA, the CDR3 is TGTGCCTGGAGTCGGGAGCCTTCCGGAGGCTACACCTTC. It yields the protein CAWSREPSGGYTF.

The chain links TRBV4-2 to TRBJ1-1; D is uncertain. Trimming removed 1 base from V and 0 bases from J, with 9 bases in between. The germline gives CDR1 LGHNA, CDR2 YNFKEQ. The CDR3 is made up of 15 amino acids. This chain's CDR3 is CASSQGTVMNTEAFF. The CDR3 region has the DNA TGTGCCAGCAGCCAAGGTACAGTCATGAACACTGAAGCTTTCTTT.

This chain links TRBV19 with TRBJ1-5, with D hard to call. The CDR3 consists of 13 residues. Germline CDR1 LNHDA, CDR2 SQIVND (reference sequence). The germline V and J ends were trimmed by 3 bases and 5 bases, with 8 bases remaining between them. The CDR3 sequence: CASSIEGYQPQHF. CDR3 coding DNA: TGTGCCAGTAGTATTGAGGGATATCAGCCCCAGCATTTT.

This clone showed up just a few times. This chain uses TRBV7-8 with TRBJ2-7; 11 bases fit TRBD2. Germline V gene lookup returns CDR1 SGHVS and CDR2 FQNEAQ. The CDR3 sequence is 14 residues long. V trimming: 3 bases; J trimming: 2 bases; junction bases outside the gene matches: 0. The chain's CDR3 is CASSLGLAAYEQYF. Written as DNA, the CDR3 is TGTGCCAGCAGCTTGGGACTAGCGGCCTACGAGCAGTACTTC.

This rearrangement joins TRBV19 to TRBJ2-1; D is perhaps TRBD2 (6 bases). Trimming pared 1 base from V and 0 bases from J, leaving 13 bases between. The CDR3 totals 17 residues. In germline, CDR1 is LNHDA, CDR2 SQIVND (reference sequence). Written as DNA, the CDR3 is TGTGCCAGTAGTATAGGTCCTCGGGGGAGCTCCTACAATGAGCAGTTCTTC. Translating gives CASSIGPRGSSYNEQFF.

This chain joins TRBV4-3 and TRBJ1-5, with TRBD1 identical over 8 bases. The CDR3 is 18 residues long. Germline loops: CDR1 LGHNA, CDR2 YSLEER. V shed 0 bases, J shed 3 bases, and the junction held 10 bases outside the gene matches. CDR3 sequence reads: CASSQEVPGGMINQPQHF. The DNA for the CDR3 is TGCGCCAGCAGCCAAGAAGTTCCAGGGGGCATGATCAATCAGCCCCAGCATTTT.

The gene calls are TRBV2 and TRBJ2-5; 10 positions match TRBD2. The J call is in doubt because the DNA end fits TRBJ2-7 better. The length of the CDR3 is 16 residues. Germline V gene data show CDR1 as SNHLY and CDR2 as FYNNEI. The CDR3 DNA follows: TGTGCCAGCAGCGACGGGCTAGCGGGAGCGCACTACGAGCAGTACTTC. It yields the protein CASSDGLAGAHYEQYF.

The DNA of the CDR3 is TGTGCCAGCAGCTTATGGCAGGAGAACACTGAAGCTTTCTTT. This translates into CASSLWQENTEAFF. The genes are TRBV7-9 and TRBJ1-1; D remains unclear. Germline CDR1 reads SEHNR; CDR2 reads FQNEAQ (reference sequence). The CDR3 is 14 amino acids. The V end was cut by 2 bases, the J end by 1 base, with 8 bases between.